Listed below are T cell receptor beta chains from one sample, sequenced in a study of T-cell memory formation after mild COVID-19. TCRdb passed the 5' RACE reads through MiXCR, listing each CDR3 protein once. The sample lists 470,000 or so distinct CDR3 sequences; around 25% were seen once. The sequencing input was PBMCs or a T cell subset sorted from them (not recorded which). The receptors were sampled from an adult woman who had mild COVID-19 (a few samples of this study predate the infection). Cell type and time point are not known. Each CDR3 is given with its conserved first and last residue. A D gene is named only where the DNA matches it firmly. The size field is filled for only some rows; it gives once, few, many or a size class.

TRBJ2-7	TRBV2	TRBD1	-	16	CASGGRPRGPSYEQYF	TGTGCCAGTGGCGGACGGCCGAGGGGGCCCTCCTACGAGCAGTACTTC
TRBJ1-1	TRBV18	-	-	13	CASSPKGDTEAFF	TGTGCCAGCTCACCAAAGGGCGACACTGAAGCTTTCTTT
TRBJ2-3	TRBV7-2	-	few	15	CASSLGLSSTDTQYF	TGTGCCAGCAGCTTAGGACTTTCTAGCACAGATACGCAGTATTTT
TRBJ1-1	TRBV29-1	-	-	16	CSVVGGDIRTNTEAFF	TGCAGCGTTGTAGGAGGGGACATCCGAACAAACACTGAAGCTTTCTTT
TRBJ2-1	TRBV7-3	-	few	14	CASSLPGSYNEQFF	TGTGCCAGCAGCTTACCCGGTTCCTACAATGAGCAGTTCTTC
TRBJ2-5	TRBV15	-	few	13	CATSRALTETQYF	TGTGCCACCAGCAGGGCCCTCACCGAGACCCAGTACTTC
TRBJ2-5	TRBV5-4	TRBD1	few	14	CASSSNRGQETQYF	TGTGCCAGCAGCTCTAACAGGGGACAAGAGACCCAGTACTTC
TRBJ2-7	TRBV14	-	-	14	CASSHSGGYYEQYF	TGTGCCAGCAGCCACAGTGGGGGGTACTACGAGCAGTACTTC
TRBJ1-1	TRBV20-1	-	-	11	CSASKVAEAFF	TGCAGTGCTAGTAAAGTTGCTGAAGCTTTCTTT
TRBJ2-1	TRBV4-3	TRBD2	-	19	CASSYGHTIAGGSYNEQFF	TGCGCCAGCAGCTACGGACATACCATAGCGGGAGGCTCCTACAATGAGCAGTTCTTC
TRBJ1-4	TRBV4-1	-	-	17	CASSQGTIGATNEKLFF	TGCGCCAGCAGCCAAGGTACCATCGGAGCAACTAATGAAAAACTGTTTTTT
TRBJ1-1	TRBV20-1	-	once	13	CSAPGTTNTEAFF	TGCAGTGCCCCGGGTACAACGAACACTGAAGCTTTCTTT
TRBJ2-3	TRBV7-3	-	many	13	CASSGIGSDTQYF	TGTGCCAGCAGCGGGATAGGATCAGATACGCAGTATTTT
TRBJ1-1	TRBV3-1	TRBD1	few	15	CASSLGGGHNTEAFF	TGTGCCAGCAGCCTGGGAGGGGGCCACAACACTGAAGCTTTCTTT
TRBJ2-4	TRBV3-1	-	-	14	CASSPLRAGNIQYF	TGTGCCAGCAGCCCGCTTCGGGCGGGTAACATTCAGTACTTC
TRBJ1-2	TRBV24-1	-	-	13	CATSETTVYGYTF	TGTGCCACCAGTGAAACGACAGTCTATGGCTACACCTTC
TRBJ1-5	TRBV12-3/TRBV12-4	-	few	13	CASSTVSNQPQHF	TGTGCCAGCAGTACGGTTAGCAATCAGCCCCAGCATTTT
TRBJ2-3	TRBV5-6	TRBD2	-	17	CASSLASSSGGADTQYF	TGTGCCAGCAGCTTGGCCAGTAGTAGCGGGGGGGCAGATACGCAGTATTTT
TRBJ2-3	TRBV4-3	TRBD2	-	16	CASSQLLAGAGDTQYF	TGCGCCAGCAGCCAACTACTAGCGGGAGCGGGAGATACGCAGTATTTT
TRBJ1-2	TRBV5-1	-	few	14	CASSSISDSSGYTF	TGCGCCAGCAGCTCAATCTCGGACAGTTCTGGCTACACCTTC
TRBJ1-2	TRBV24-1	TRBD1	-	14	CATSDEQGNNGYTF	TGTGCCACCAGTGACGAACAGGGGAATAATGGCTACACCTTC
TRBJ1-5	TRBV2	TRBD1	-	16	CASSTTGAGSNQPQHF	TGTGCCAGCAGTACAACAGGGGCAGGGAGCAATCAGCCCCAGCATTTT
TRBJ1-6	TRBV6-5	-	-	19	CASSYGWPGSSSYNSPLHF	TGTGCCAGCAGTTACGGCTGGCCCGGCTCGAGCTCCTATAATTCACCCCTCCACTTT
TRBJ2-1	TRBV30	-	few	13	CASSGSPANEQFF	TGTGCCTCTTCCGGGTCCCCGGCGAATGAGCAGTTCTTC
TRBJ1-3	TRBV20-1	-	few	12	CSAIDSGNTIYF	TGCAGTGCTATTGACAGCGGAAACACCATATATTTT
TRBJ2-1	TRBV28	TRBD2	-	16	CASRRPSSGSDNEQFF	TGTGCCAGCAGGCGACCCTCTAGCGGGAGTGACAATGAGCAGTTCTTC
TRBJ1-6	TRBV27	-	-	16	CASKRGQGTYNSPLHF	TGTGCCAGCAAACGGGGCCAGGGAACCTATAATTCACCCCTCCACTTT
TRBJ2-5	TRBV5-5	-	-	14	CASSFRPGKETQYF	TGTGCCAGCAGCTTTAGGCCCGGGAAGGAGACCCAGTACTTC
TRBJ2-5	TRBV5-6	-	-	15	CASSLGPGPVETQYF	TGTGCCAGCAGCTTGGGTCCGGGACCCGTGGAGACCCAGTACTTC
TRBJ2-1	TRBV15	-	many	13	CATSKAAHNEQFF	TGTGCCACCAGCAAGGCAGCCCACAATGAGCAGTTCTTC
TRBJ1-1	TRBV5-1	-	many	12	CASSLEGTEAFF	TGCGCCAGCAGCTTGGAGGGGACTGAAGCTTTCTTT
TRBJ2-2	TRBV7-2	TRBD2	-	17	CASRFSGLAGVAGELFF	TGTGCCAGCAGATTTAGCGGACTAGCGGGAGTGGCCGGGGAGCTGTTTTTT
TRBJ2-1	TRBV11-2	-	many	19	CASSSKSLRDGSSYNEQFF	TGTGCCAGCAGCTCAAAATCTCTACGGGACGGGAGCTCCTACAATGAGCAGTTCTTC
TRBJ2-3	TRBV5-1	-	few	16	CASSRKTYESTDTQYF	TGCGCCAGCAGCCGGAAAACTTACGAGAGCACAGATACGCAGTATTTT
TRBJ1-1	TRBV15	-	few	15	CATSRETPGRTEAFF	TGTGCCACCAGCAGAGAGACCCCGGGGAGGACTGAAGCTTTCTTT
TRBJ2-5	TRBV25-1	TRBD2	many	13	CASLAGGQETQYF	TGTGCCAGCCTAGCGGGGGGGCAGGAGACCCAGTACTTC
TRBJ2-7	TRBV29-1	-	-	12	CSACGPADEQYF	TGCAGCGCCTGTGGACCCGCCGACGAGCAGTACTTC
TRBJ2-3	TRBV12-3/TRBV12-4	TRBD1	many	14	CASSRDRLTDTQYF	TGTGCCAGCAGTCGGGACAGACTCACAGATACGCAGTATTTT
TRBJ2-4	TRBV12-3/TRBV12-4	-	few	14	CASTTEPGRNIQYF	TGTGCCAGCACCACTGAACCGGGGAGGAACATTCAGTACTTC
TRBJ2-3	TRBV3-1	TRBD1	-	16	CASSPSPGQGADTQYF	TGTGCCAGCAGCCCATCCCCGGGACAGGGGGCAGATACGCAGTATTTT